This T cell receptor (beta chain) was sequenced in a study of cytomegalovirus exposure and HLA in healthy donors. Study-wide findings and caveats: HLA-A and HLA-B allele assignments for most subjects were reportedly predicted accurately using TCR beta sequences. It was assumed in the presence/absence analyses that sequencing depth was roughly uniform across donors.

Per the germline V gene, CDR1 is MGHDK and CDR2 is SYGVNS. Losses at the gene ends were 7 bases for V and 4 bases for J; bases not matched to a gene: 11. CDR3 size: 16 residues. Note on this clone: The antigen remains undetermined.

This cohort consisted of healthy bone marrow donors. The study ran its PCR with 60 Vbeta and 13 Jbeta primers. TCRdb's copy holds only in-frame clones and misses some; the assay was immunoSEQ multiplex PCR. The data show roughly 200,000 clones, with around three quarters seen just once and roughly 2% held by the top ten. Sample: PBMCs. The rearrangement joins TRBV25-1 to TRBJ2-3, with 10 bases lining up with TRBD2. The clonotype originates from a man younger than 40 in good health and CMV-seronegative. Written as DNA, the CDR3 is TGTGCCAGCAACGGGAAGAGCGGGAGGGTTGCAGATACGCAGTATTTT. Protein product: CASNGKSGRVADTQYF.